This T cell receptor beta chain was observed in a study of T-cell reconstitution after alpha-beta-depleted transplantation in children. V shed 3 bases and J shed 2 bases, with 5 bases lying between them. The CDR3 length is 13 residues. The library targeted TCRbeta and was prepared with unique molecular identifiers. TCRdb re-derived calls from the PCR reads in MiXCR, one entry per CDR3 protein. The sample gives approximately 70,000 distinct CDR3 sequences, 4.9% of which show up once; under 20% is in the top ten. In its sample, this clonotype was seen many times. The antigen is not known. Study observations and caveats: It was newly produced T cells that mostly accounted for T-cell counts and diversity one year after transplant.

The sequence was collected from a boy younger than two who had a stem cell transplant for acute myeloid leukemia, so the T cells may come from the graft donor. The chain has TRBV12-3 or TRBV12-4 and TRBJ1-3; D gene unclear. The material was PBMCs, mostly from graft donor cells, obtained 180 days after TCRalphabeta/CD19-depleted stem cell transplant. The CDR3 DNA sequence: TGTGCCAGCAGTTTTTTGGCTGGAAACACCATATATTTT. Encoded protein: CASSFLAGNTIYF.